This is a list of T cell receptor beta chains from one sample in a study of PD-1 blockade in classical Hodgkin lymphoma. The method was immunoSEQ multiplex PCR; TCRdb's version includes in-frame clones alone and lacks a portion of them. The sample contains some 93,000 clones, 80% to 90% of which appear only once. The sample was peripheral blood mononuclear cells (PBMCs), taken before the second cycle of nivolumab. All receptors derive from a human donor with classical Hodgkin lymphoma. CDR3s include the opening cysteine and the closing phenylalanine or tryptophan. Fields, in order: J gene, D gene, V gene, clone size, CDR3 DNA, CDR3 protein. The D gene is left open where the match is weak. Rows give clone size only sometimes, using once, few, many, or a class for an expanded clone.

>TRBJ1-3|NA|TRBV11-2|NA
TGTGCCAGCAGCTATGGTACGACTGGAAACACCATATATTTT
CASSYGTTGNTIYF
>TRBJ2-7|TRBD2|TRBV7-2|NA
TGTGCCAGCAGCTTTCTAGCGGGAGCCTACGAGCAGTACTTC
CASSFLAGAYEQYF
>TRBJ2-2|TRBD1|TRBV10-3|NA
TGTGCCATCAGCTATTCTACAGGGGGCTCCGGGGAGCTGTTTTTT
CAISYSTGGSGELFF
>TRBJ2-7|TRBD1|TRBV6-1|NA
TGTGCCAGCAGTCAGGGGGCAGGGCCCTCCTACGAGCAGTACTTC
CASSQGAGPSYEQYF
>TRBJ2-3|NA|TRBV11-2|once
TGTGCCAGCAGCTTAACGTGGACTCTCTACTCTAGCACAGATACGCAGTATTTT
CASSLTWTLYSSTDTQYF
>TRBJ2-2|TRBD1|TRBV28|NA
TGTGCCAGCAGTTTCTCTGACAGGGTGGGCACCGGGGAGCTGTTTTTT
CASSFSDRVGTGELFF
>TRBJ2-7|NA|TRBV6-1|NA
TGTGCCAGCAGTGAGATATCCGAAGGGGAGCAGTACTTC
CASSEISEGEQYF
>TRBJ2-7|NA|TRBV11-2|NA
TGTGCCAGCAGCCCCACCGGGCCTTATTTCGGCGAGCAGTACTTC
CASSPTGPYFGEQYF
>TRBJ2-7|TRBD1|TRBV5-5|NA
TGTGCCAGCAGCTTGGAGGACAGGGGTTACGAGCAGTACTTC
CASSLEDRGYEQYF
>TRBJ2-6|NA|TRBV27|NA
TGTGCCAGCAGCCCTTTGGGGGCCAACGTCCTGACTTTC
CASSPLGANVLTF
>TRBJ1-4|TRBD1|TRBV6-5|NA
TGTGCCAGCAGACCGGACAGGCGAAATGAAAAACTGTTTTTT
CASRPDRRNEKLFF
>TRBJ2-7|NA|TRBV21-1|NA
TGCCAACAAGTCGGGACAAAAAACTACGAGCAGTACTTC
CQQVGTKNYEQYF
>TRBJ2-6|NA|TRBV6-5|NA
TGTGCCAGCAGTTACGCAGTATACTCTGGGGCCAACGTCCTGACTTTC
CASSYAVYSGANVLTF
>TRBJ1-1|NA|TRBV4-2|NA
TGTGCCAGCAGCCAAGATGGAACAGCACTGAACACTGAAGCTTTCTTT
CASSQDGTALNTEAFF
>TRBJ2-1|NA|TRBV7-6|NA
TGTGCCAGCAGCTTAGGGCCGGGACTGGAGCAGTTCTTC
CASSLGPGLEQFF
>TRBJ1-2|NA|TRBV5-1|NA
TGCGCCAGCAGCTTAGATACAAGGGACTTATATGGCTACACCTTC
CASSLDTRDLYGYTF
>TRBJ2-3|NA|TRBV5-5|NA
TGTGCCAGCAGCTCGGGGGACCCCGAAGGTACGCAGTATTTT
CASSSGDPEGTQYF
>TRBJ2-1|TRBD1|TRBV19|NA
TGTGCCAGTAGTATTGGGCGACAGGGCGGTCGTAATGAGCAGTTCTTC
CASSIGRQGGRNEQFF
>TRBJ2-2|NA|TRBV5-1|NA
TGCGCCAGCAGCTTGGCCGGGGCGGGGTACGGGGAGCTGTTTTTT
CASSLAGAGYGELFF
>TRBJ2-1|TRBD2|TRBV5-4|few
TGTGCCAGCACCGCGACTAGCGGGAGGGCCATGGAGCAGTTCTTC
CASTATSGRAMEQFF
>TRBJ2-7|NA|TRBV6-6|NA
TGTGCCAGCAGTTACTATGGCAGGACATACGAGCAGTACTTC
CASSYYGRTYEQYF
>TRBJ2-7|TRBD1|TRBV19|NA
TGTGCCAGTACCGCAGACAGGGGGAGTAACGAGCAGTACTTC
CASTADRGSNEQYF
>TRBJ2-1|NA|TRBV6-1|NA
TGTGCCAGCAATCGACAAGCCTACAATGAGCAGTTCTTC
CASNRQAYNEQFF
>TRBJ2-7|TRBD2|TRBV6-5|NA
TGTGCCAGCAGTTACGCGGGGGGGGACGAGCAGTACTTC
CASSYAGGDEQYF
>TRBJ2-5|NA|TRBV7-9|NA
TGTGCCAGCAGTGGGTCGGGGGAGACCCAGTACTTC
CASSGSGETQYF
>TRBJ1-3|NA|TRBV19|NA
TGTGCCAGTAAACAGGGTGTAAACACCATATATTTT
CASKQGVNTIYF
>TRBJ2-2|TRBD2|TRBV18|NA
TGTGCCAGCTCACCACTACTAGCGGCCACGAACACCGGGGAGCTGTTTTTT
CASSPLLAATNTGELFF